This T cell receptor (beta chain) was retrieved from a study of post-analysis software for immune sequencing data. Overall study results and limits: Compared with controls, patients had more of 4 to 6 TRBV segments, including TRBV5-6, TRBV5-1 and TRBV20-1. Multiple sclerosis was associated with a significant reduction in normalized Chao1 diversity relative to controls. By F measure, strong co-clustering occurred among samples prepared in the same batch.

The library was made from cDNA and included unique molecular identifiers. The authors obtained about 520,000 cDNA molecules from around 0.96 to 9.9 million T cells. TCRdb processed the PCR reads anew with MiXCR; each CDR3 protein has one entry. The data show a few hundred thousand distinct CDR3 sequences, with 36% seen just once and 4% to 6% held by the top ten. Trimming shortened V by 7 bases and J by 2 bases, and 15 bases separated the two germline ends. There are 14 residues in the CDR3. Per germline, CDR1 SGHTA and CDR2 FQGNSA. Concerning this clonotype: What it binds is not known.

This sequence joins TRBV7-2 and TRBJ2-7; TRBD1 or TRBD2 may be the D gene (5 bases each). This clonotype was obtained from a girl aged 5-17 years with multiple sclerosis. The sequenced sample consisted of blood. The DNA for the CDR3 is TGTGCCAGCAAGACGCGTGGGGGAGCCTACGAGCAGTACTTC. It is translated as CASKTRGGAYEQYF.